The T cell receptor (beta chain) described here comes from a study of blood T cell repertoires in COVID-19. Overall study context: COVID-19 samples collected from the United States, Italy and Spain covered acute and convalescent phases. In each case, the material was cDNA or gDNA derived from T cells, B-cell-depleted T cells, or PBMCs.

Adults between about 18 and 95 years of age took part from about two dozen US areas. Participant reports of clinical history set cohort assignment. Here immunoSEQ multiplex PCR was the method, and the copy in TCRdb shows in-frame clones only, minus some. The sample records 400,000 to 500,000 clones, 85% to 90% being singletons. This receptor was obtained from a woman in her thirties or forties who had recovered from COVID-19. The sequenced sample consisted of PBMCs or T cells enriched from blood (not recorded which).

The DNA of the CDR3 is TGTGCCAGCTCACCGGGACAGGGGTTCGGAGATACGCAGTATTTT. It translates to CASSPGQGFGDTQYF. The chain carries TRBV18 and TRBJ2-3; 10 bases map to TRBD1. With 3 bases clipped from V and 5 bases from J, the junction kept 5 bases outside the gene matches. This CDR3 has 15 amino acids. CDR1 and CDR2 (germline): KGHSH, LQKENI.